This T cell receptor (beta chain) originates from a study of blood T cell repertoires in COVID-19. With V trimmed by 0 bases and J by 0 bases, 9 bases remained unmatched. Germline CDR1 is SGDLS and CDR2 is YYNGEE. The CDR3 sequence is 19 residues long. Original processing notes: Reference gene primers were amplified, and this amplification served to estimate nucleated cell counts. The assay was immunoSEQ multiplex PCR, and TCRdb's table has in-frame clones only and misses some. The V and J calls and clone size are taken from that table; D and trimming were inferred from the DNA. The sample consists of about 240,000 clones, approximately 90% of them appearing once. This clone was found a few times.

V and J are TRBV9 and TRBJ2-3; 11 bases are a match to TRBD2. The source of this sequence is a woman in her forties or fifties with COVID-19, enrolled during active disease. The specimen sequenced was peripheral blood. CDR3 sequence reads: CASSVDLSSGGVSTDTQYF. The CDR3 DNA reads as TGTGCCAGCAGCGTAGATTTGAGTAGCGGGGGGGTTAGCACAGATACGCAGTATTTT.